This T cell receptor beta chain was identified in a study of T cell responses to AZD1222 COVID-19 vaccine. J lost 4 bases, V lost 2 bases, and 6 bases had no gene match. The CDR3 sequence is 15 residues long. The V gene's germline CDR1 is LNHDA and CDR2 SQIVND (reference sequence). Findings and caveats of the study: Mostly white British, mostly female donors; authors suggested clonal diversity may be underestimated.

On this clone: The antigen is not known.

Only in-frame clones appear in the TCRdb table, and some are missing; sequencing was by immunoSEQ multiplex PCR. The sample shows tens of thousands of clones, roughly 90% of them seen only once. The chain couples TRBV19 to TRBJ1-1; 8 bases map to TRBD1. The specimen comprised peripheral blood, sampled 28 days after the second AZD1222 dose. The sequence was obtained from an adult who received the AZD1222 COVID-19 vaccine. The CDR3 DNA reads TGTGCCAGTAGTATATGGCAGGGGGCTGTCACTGAAGCTTTCTTT. This gives the protein CASSIWQGAVTEAFF.